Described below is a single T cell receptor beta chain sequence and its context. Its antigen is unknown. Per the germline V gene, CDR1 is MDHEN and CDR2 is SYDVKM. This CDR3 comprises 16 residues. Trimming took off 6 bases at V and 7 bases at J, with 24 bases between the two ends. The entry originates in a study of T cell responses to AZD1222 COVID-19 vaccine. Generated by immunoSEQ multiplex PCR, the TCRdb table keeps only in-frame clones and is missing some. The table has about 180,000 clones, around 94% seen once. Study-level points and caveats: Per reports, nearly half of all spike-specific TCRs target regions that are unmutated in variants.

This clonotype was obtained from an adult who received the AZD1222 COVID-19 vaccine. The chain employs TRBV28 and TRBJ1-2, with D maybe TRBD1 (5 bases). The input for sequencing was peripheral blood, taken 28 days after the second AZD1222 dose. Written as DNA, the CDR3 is TGTGCCAGCAGCCACTATGGGACGCGGGGGAAAGGTGGCTACACCTTC. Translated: CASSHYGTRGKGGYTF.